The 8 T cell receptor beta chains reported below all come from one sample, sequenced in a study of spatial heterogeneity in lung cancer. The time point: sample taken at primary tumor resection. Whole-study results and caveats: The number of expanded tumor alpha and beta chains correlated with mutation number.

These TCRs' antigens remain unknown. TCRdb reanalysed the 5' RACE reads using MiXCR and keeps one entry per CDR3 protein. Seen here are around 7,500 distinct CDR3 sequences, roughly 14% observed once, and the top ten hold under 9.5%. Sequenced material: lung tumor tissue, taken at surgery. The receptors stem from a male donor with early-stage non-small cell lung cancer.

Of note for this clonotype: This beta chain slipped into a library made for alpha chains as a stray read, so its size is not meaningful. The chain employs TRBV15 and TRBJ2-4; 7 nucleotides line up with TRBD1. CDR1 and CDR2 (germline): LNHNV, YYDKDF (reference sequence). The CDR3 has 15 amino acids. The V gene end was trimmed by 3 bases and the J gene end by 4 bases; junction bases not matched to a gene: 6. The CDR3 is CATSSPPQGKNIQYF. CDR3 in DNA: TGTGCCACCAGCAGCCCCCCACAGGGGAAAAACATTCAGTACTTC.

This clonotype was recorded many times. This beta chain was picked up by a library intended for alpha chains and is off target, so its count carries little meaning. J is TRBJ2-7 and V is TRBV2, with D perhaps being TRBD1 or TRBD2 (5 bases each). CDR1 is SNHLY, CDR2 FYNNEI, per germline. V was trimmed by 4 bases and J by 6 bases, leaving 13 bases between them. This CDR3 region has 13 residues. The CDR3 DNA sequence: TGTGCCAGCAGTGTGGGGGACCAGATCGAGCAGTACTTC. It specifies CASSVGDQIEQYF.

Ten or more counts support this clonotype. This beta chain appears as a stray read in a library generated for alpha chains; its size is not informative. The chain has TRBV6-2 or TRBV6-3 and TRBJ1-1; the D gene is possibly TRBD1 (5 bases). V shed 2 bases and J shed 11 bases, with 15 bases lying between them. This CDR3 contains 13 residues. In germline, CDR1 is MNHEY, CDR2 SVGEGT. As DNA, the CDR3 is TGTGCCAGCAGTTACCTGGCAGGGTTCGCGGCTTTCTTT. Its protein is CASSYLAGFAAFF.

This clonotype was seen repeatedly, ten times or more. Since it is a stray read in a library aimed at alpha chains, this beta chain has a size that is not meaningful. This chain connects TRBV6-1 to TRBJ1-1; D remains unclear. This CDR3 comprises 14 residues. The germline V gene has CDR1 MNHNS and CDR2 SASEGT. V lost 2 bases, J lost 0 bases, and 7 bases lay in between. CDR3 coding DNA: TGTGCCAGCAGTGAATATACGGTGAACACTGAAGCTTTCTTT. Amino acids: CASSEYTVNTEAFF.

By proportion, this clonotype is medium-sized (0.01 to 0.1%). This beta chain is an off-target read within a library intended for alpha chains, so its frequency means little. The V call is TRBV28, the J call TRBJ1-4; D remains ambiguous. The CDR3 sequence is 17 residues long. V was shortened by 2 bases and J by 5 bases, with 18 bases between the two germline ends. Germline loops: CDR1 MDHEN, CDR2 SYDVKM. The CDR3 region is CASSLGLLSAGNEKLFF. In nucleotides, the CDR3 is TGTGCCAGCAGTTTAGGCCTCTTGTCAGCCGGAAATGAAAAACTGTTTTTT.

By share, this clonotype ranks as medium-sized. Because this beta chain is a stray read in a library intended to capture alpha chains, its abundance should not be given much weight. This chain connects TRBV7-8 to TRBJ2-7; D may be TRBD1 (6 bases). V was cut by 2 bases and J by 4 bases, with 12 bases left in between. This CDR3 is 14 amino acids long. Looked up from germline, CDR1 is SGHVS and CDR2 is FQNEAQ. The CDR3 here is CASSLRDNPYEQYV. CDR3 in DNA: TGTGCCAGCAGCTTAAGGGACAACCCATACGAGCAGTACGTC.

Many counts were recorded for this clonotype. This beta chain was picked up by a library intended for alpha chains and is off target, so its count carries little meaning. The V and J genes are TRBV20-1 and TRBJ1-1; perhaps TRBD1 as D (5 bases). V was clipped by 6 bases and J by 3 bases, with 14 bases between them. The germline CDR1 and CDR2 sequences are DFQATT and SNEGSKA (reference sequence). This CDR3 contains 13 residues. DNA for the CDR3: TGCAGTGCGAATAAACAGGCGTACACTGAAGCTTTCTTT. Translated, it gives CSANKQAYTEAFF.

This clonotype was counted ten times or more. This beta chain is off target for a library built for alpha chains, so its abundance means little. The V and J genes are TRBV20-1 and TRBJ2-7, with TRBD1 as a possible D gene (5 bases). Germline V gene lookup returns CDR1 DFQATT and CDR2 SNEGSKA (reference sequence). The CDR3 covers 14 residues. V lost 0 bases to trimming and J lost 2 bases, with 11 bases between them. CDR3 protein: CSARDRTSTYEQYF. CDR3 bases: TGCAGTGCTAGAGATAGGACATCGACCTACGAGCAGTACTTC.